The rows below give T cell receptor beta chains drawn from one sample of a study of cytomegalovirus exposure and HLA in healthy donors. Using immunoSEQ multiplex PCR, the repertoire was profiled, and TCRdb retains in-frame clones only, with some absent. The sample includes 150,000 or so clones, just under 75% of them seen just once. Sequencing was carried out using PBMCs. The source of these receptors is a woman between 18 and 29 years old in good health and CMV-seronegative. Each CDR3 is given with its conserved first and last residue.

V	J	length	CDR3
TRBV30	TRBJ1-2	16	CARSTSWNSRNYGYTF
TRBV28	TRBJ1-5	17	CASNLGQGASGNQPQHF
TRBV6-5	TRBJ1-1	14	CASSYQSQNTEAFF
TRBV5-1	TRBJ1-5	15	CASSLTAGGNQPQHF
TRBV2	TRBJ2-5	17	CASSKGGTSGRGETQYF
TRBV10-1	TRBJ1-1	16	CASSESHRAGDTEAFF
TRBV19	TRBJ1-5	15	CATQSGQYSNQPQHF
TRBV15	TRBJ2-1	14	CATSRGGQGNEQFF
TRBV11-2	TRBJ1-2	17	CASRIWPSGFGSWGYTF
TRBV28	TRBJ2-1	15	CATNSVAGGYNEQFF
TRBV5-1	TRBJ2-7	13	CASSSAGVYEQYF
TRBV5-1	TRBJ1-1	15	CASSGTGPMNTEAFF
TRBV27	TRBJ1-1	15	CASKTSLTVNTEAFF
TRBV7-8	TRBJ2-2	20	CASSLYRTSGSRRGTGELFF
TRBV6-1	TRBJ1-1	14	CASSEPGQGTEAFF
TRBV20-1	TRBJ2-2	11	CSAKGNGELFF
TRBV7-2	TRBJ2-5	14	CASSWTVSQETQYF
TRBV7-6	TRBJ2-1	15	CASSLRLDKGSEQFF
TRBV18	TRBJ1-1	15	CASSPDQAMNTEAFF
TRBV30	TRBJ1-5	12	CAFTGQGQPQHF